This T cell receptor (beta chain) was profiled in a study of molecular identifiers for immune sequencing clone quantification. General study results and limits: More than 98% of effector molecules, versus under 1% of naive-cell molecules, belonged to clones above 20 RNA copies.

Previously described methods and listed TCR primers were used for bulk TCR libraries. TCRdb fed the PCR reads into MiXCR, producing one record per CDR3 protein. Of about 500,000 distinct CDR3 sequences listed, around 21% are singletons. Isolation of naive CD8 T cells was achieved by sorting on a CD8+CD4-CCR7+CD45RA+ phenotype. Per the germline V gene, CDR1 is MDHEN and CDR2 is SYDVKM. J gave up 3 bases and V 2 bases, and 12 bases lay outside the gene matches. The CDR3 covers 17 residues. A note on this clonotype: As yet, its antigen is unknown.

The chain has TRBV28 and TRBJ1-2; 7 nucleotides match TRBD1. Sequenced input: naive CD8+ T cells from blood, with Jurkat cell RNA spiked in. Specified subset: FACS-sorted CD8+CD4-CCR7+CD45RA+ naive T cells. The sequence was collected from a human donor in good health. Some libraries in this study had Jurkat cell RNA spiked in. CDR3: CASSLKPGQGGDYGYTF. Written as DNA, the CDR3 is TGTGCCAGCAGTTTAAAGCCGGGGCAGGGGGGAGACTATGGCTACACCTTC.